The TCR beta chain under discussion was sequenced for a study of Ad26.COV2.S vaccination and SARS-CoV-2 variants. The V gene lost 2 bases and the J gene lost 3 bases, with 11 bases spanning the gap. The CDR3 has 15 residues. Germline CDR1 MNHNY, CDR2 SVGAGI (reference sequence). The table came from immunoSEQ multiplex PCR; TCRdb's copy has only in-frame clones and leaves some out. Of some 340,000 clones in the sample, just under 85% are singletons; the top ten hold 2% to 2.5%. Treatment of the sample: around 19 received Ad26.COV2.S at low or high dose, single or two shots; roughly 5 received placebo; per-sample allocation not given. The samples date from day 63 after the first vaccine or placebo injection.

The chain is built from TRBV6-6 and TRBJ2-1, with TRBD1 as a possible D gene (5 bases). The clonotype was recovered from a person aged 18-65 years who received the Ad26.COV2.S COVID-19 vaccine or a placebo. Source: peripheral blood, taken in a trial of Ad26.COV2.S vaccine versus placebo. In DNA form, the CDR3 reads TGTGCCAGCAGTTACATGACAGACCTCTACAATGAGCAGTTCTTC. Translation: CASSYMTDLYNEQFF.